This T cell receptor beta chain emerged from a study of blood T cell repertoires in COVID-19. Overall study context: Material from acute and convalescent COVID-19 was sourced from the United States, Italy and Spain. The analysed material was cDNA or gDNA that came from T cells, B-cell-depleted T cells, or PBMCs.

This CDR3 is built from 14 residues. V was clipped by 3 bases and J by 1 base, with 9 bases between them. CDR1 and CDR2 from the germline V gene are SNHLY and FYNNEI. As processed by the authors: Amplification from reference gene primers served as the basis for estimated nucleated cell counts. Measured with immunoSEQ multiplex PCR; TCRdb has only the in-frame clones, and not every one. V and J calls plus clone size are reproduced from that table; the DNA served to infer D and trimming. The sample holds tens of thousands of clones, 75% to 90% seen once. The source is an elderly man with acute or convalescent COVID-19. Sequencing input: peripheral blood. The chain has TRBV2 and TRBJ1-2; D not resolved. The CDR3 loop is CASSEEGFNYGYTF. The CDR3 DNA reads as TGTGCCAGCAGTGAGGAGGGCTTTAACTATGGCTACACCTTC.